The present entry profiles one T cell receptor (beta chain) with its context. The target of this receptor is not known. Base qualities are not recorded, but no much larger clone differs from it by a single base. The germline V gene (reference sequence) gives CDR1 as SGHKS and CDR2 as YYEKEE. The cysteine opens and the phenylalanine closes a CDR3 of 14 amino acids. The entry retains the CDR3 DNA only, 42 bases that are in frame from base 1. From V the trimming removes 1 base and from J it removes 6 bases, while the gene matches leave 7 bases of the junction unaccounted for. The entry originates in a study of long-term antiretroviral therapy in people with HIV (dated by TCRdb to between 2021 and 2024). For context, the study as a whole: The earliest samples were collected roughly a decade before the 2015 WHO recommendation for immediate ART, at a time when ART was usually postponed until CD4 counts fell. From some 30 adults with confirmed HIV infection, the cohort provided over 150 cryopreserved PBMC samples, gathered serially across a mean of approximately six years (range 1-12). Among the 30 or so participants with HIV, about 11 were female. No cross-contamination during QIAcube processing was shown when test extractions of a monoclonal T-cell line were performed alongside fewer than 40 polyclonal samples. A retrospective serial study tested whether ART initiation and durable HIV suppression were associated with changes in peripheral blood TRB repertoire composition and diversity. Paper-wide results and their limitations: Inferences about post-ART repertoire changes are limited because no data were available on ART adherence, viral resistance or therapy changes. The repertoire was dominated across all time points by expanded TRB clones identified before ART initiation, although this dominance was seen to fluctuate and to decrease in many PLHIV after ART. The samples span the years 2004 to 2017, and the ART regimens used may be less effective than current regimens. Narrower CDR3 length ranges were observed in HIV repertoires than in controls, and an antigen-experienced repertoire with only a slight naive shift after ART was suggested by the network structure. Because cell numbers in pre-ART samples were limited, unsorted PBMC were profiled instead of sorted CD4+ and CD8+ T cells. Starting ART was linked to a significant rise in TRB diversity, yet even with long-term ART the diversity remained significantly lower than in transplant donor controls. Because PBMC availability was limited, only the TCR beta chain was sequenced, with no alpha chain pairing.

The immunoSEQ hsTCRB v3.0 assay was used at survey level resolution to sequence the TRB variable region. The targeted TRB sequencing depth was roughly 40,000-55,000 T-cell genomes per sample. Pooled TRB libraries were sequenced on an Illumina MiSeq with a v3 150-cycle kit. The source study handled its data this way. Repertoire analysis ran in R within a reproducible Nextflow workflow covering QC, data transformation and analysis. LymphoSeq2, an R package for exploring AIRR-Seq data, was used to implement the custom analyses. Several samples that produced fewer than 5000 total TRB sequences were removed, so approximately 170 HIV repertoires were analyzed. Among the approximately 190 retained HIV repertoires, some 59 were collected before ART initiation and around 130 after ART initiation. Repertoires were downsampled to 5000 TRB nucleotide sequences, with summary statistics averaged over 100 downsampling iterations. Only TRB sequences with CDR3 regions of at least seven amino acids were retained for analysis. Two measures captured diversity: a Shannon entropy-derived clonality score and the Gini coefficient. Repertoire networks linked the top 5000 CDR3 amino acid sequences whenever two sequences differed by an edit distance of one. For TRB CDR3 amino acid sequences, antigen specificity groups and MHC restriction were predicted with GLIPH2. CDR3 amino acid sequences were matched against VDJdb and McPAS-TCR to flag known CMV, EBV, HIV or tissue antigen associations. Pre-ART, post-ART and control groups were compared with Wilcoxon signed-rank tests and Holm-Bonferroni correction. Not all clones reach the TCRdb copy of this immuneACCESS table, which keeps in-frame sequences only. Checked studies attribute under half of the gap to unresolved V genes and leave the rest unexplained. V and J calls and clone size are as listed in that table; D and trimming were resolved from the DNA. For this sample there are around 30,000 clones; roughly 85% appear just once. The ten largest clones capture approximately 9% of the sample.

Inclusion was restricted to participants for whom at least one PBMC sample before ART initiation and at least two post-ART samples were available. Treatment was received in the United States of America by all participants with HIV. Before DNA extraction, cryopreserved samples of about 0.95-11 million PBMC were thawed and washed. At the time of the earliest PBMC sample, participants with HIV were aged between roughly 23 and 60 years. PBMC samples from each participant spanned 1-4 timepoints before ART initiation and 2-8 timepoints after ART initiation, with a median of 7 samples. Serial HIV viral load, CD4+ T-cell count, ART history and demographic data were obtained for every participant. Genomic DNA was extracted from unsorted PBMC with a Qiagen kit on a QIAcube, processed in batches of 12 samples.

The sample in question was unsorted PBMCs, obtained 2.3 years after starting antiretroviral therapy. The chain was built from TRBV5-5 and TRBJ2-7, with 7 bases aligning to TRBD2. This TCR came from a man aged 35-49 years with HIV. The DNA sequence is TGTGCCAGCAGCTTGATGGGCGGGAGTGTCGAGCAGTACTTC. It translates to CASSLMGGSVEQYF.